This TCR beta chain was recovered during a study of blood T cell repertoires in COVID-19. Per the germline V gene, CDR1 is KGHSH and CDR2 is LQKENI. Trimming at V came to 7 bases and at J to 0 bases, leaving 8 bases not matched to a gene. The CDR3 length is 16 residues. Generated by immunoSEQ multiplex PCR, the TCRdb table keeps only in-frame clones and is missing some. In the table there are over 150,000 clones, under 85% of which are singletons. The J gene is TRBJ2-3, the V gene TRBV18; 9 bases fit TRBD2. The clonotype was recovered from a human donor in a cohort sampled during active COVID-19. The sample consisted of peripheral blood. CDR3 sequence: CASFPVAGESTDTQYF. The CDR3 bases are TGTGCCAGCTTCCCGGTAGCGGGGGAGAGCACAGATACGCAGTATTTT.